This entry features one TCR beta chain sequence. The data derive from a study of tumor T cells in aggressive B-cell lymphoma. The V end was cut by 5 bases, the J end by 11 bases, with 18 bases between. CDR3 length: 13 amino acids. Germline assignment: CDR1 SGHAT and CDR2 FQNNGV. Sequencing was performed with immunoSEQ multiplex PCR; in TCRdb, only in-frame clones are kept and a portion is missing. The table lists approximately 10,000 clones, 70% to 90% of them singletons, with about 4% in the top ten. V is TRBV11-2 and J is TRBJ1-1; possibly TRBD1 for D (6 bases). The sequenced material came from tumor tissue. This receptor was taken from an adult with diffuse large B cell lymphoma. The CDR3 DNA is TGTGCCAGCAGCCCCTATACAGGGCTGATCGCTTTCTTT. This translates into CASSPYTGLIAFF.